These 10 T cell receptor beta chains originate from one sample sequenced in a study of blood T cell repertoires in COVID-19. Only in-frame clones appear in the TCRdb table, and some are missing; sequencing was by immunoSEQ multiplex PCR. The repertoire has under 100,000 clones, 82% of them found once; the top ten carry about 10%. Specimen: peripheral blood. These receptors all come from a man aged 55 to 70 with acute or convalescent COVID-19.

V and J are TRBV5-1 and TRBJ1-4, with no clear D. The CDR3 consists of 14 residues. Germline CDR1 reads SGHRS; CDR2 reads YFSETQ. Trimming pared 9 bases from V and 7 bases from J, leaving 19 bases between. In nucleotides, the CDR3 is TGCGCCACCTCGGTGTTGGGCGAGGGTGAAAAACTGTTTTTT. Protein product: CATSVLGEGEKLFF.

The CDR3 nucleotides are TGTGCCAGCACCACCACGACAGGGTGGGCTTTCTTT. This translates into CASTTTTGWAFF. J is TRBJ1-1 and V is TRBV6-5; 7 positions match TRBD1. J gave up 11 bases and V 7 bases, and 10 bases lay outside the gene matches. CDR3 size: 12 residues. Germline V gives CDR1 MNHEY, CDR2 SVGAGI.

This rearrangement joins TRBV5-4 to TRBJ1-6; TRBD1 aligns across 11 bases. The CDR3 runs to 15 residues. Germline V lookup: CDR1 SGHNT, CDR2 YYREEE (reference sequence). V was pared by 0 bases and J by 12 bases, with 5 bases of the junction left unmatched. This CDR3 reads CASSLAPGQGGPLHF. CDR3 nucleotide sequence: TGTGCCAGCAGCTTGGCCCCGGGACAGGGGGGACCCCTCCACTTT. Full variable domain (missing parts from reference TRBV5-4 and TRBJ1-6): ETGVTQSPTHLIKTRGQQVTLRCSSQSGHNTVSWYQQALGQGPQFIFQYYREEENGRGNFPPRFSGLQFPNYSSELNVNALELDDSALYLCASSLAPGQGGPLHFGNGTRLTVT.

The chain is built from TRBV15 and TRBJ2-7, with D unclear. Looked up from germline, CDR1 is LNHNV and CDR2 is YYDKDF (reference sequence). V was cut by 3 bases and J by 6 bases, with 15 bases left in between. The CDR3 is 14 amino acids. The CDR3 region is CATSRFPWAGEQYF. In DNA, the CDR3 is TGTGCCACCAGCAGGTTCCCTTGGGCCGGCGAGCAGTACTTC.

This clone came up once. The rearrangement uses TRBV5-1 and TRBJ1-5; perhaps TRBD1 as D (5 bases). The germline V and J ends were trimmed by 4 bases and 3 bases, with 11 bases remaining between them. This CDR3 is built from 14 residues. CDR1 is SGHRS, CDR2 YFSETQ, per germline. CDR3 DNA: TGCGCCAGCAGCGTTGGGGACTTCAATCAGCCCCAGCATTTT. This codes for CASSVGDFNQPQHF.

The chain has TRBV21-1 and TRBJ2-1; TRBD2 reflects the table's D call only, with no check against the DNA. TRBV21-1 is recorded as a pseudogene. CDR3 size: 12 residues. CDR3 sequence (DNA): TGTGCCAGCAGCAAATCGGGGGATGAGCAGTTCTTC. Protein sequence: CASSKSGDEQFF.

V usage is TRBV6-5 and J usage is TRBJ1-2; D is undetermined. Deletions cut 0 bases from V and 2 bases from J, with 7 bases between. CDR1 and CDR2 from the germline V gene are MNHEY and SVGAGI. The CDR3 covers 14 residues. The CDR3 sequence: CASSYSEFNYGYTF. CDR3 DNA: TGTGCCAGCAGTTACTCTGAGTTCAACTATGGCTACACCTTC.

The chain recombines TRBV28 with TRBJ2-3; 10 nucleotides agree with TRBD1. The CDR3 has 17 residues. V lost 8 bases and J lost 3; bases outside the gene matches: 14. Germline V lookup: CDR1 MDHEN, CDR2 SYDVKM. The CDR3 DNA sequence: TGTGCCAGCCTTCAAAAGGGACTGGGACAGGGGACAGATACGCAGTATTTT. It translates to CASLQKGLGQGTDTQYF.

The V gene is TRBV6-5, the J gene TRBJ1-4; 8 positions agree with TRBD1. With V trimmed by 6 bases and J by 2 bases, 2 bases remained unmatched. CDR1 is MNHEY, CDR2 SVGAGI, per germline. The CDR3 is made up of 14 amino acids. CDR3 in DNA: TGTGCCAGCAGAAGGACAGGGACTAATGAAAAACTGTTTTTT. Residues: CASRRTGTNEKLFF.

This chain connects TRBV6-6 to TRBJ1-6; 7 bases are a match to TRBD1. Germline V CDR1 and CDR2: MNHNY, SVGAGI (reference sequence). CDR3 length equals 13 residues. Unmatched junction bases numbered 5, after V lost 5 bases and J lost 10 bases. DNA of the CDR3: TGTGCCAGCAGTACAGGGGTAGACTCACCCCTCCACTTT. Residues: CASSTGVDSPLHF.